These 11 T cell receptor beta chains were all obtained from the same sample, sequenced in a study of T-cell reconstitution after alpha-beta-depleted transplantation in children. Unique molecular identifiers were incorporated into the prepared TCRbeta library. TCRdb passed the PCR reads through MiXCR, listing each CDR3 protein once. The data contain roughly 340,000 distinct CDR3 sequences, roughly 17% of them singletons. Sample: PBMCs, mostly from graft donor cells, taken 360 days after TCRalphabeta/CD19-depleted stem cell transplant. Receptor source: a male patient under 10 years old who had a stem cell transplant for acute lymphoblastic leukemia, so the T cells may come from the graft donor.

The chain has TRBV3-1 and TRBJ2-3; D could derive from TRBD1 or TRBD2 (6 bases each). The V gene's germline CDR1 is LGHDT and CDR2 YNNKEL (reference sequence). The length of the CDR3 is 17 residues. V was trimmed by 4 bases and J by 5 bases, leaving 22 bases between them. Written as DNA, the CDR3 is TGTGCCAGCAGCCCGAGGGAGGTATTTCGAGGGGGAGATACGCAGTATTTT. This translates into CASSPREVFRGGDTQYF.

The genes are TRBV10-1 and TRBJ2-7; TRBD2 matches 7 bases. The CDR3 has 15 amino acids. The junction had 8 bases not matched to a gene; V was cut back by 3 bases and J by 3 bases. Germline CDR1 is WNHNN and CDR2 is SYGVQD (reference sequence). CDR3: CASSDEPGGYYEQYF. The CDR3 coding sequence is TGCGCCAGCAGTGACGAACCCGGGGGGTACTACGAGCAGTACTTC.

This chain connects TRBV5-1 to TRBJ2-5; perhaps TRBD1 as D (5 bases). Germline assignment: CDR1 SGHRS and CDR2 YFSETQ. The CDR3 covers 15 residues. Trimming took off 2 bases at V and 1 base at J, with 12 bases between the two ends. CDR3 region: CASSFVAGPQETQYF. The CDR3 bases are TGCGCCAGCAGCTTTGTGGCAGGGCCCCAAGAGACCCAGTACTTC.

This clonotype was detected only a few times. This rearrangement joins TRBV4-3 to TRBJ2-1; 14 bases match TRBD2. The germline V gene has CDR1 LGHNA and CDR2 YSLEER. The CDR3 extends over 17 amino acids. V shed 3 bases and J 4 bases; nucleotides not matched to a gene: 5. CDR3 residues: CASSQGTSGSVYNEQFF. CDR3 DNA sequence: TGCGCCAGCAGCCAGGGGACTAGCGGGAGTGTATACAATGAGCAGTTCTTC.

There are a few counts of this clonotype. V gene TRBV6-1 combines with J gene TRBJ2-5; D is ambiguous. Trimming removed 5 bases at V and 1 base at J, with 14 bases between. Germline lookup yields CDR1 MNHNS and CDR2 SASEGT. This CDR3 spans 15 amino acids. The CDR3 coding sequence is TGTGCCAGCAGTCATATTAGGACCGCCCAAGAGACCCAGTACTTC. Amino acids: CASSHIRTAQETQYF.

This clonotype has a count of ten or more. The rearrangement uses TRBV6-1 and TRBJ2-1, with D maybe TRBD2 (6 bases). V lost 2 bases, J lost 0 bases, and 8 bases lay in between. The CDR3 length is 15 residues. CDR1 is MNHNS, CDR2 SASEGT, per germline. CDR3: CASSERGGSYNEQFF. Here the CDR3 DNA reads TGTGCCAGCAGTGAAAGGGGAGGCTCCTACAATGAGCAGTTCTTC.

This clonotype was observed a few times. This sequence joins TRBV20-1 and TRBJ1-2; unclear D gene. This CDR3 comprises 13 residues. Trimming took off 2 bases at V and 2 bases at J, with 9 bases between the two ends. The germline gives CDR1 DFQATT, CDR2 SNEGSKA (reference sequence). The CDR3 spells CSARNRGNYGYTF. As DNA, the CDR3 is TGCAGTGCTAGAAACAGAGGGAACTATGGCTACACCTTC.

This clonotype was seen more than once but under ten times. This rearrangement joins TRBV30 to TRBJ1-1; the D gene is possibly TRBD1 (5 bases). The germline gives CDR1 GTSNPN, CDR2 SVGIG (reference sequence). V gave up 0 bases and J gave up 3 bases, with 5 bases separating them. The CDR3 totals 12 residues. CDR3 sequence (DNA): TGTGCCTGGAGTGTAGGGGACACTGAAGCTTTCTTT. Protein product: CAWSVGDTEAFF.

This chain connects TRBV7-6 to TRBJ2-7; TRBD2 is a possible D gene (6 bases). Deletions cut 4 bases from V and 3 bases from J, with 19 bases between. There are 16 residues in the CDR3. CDR1 SGHVS and CDR2 FNYEAQ come from the germline V gene. CDR3: CASSSMGEAPLYEQYF. The CDR3 DNA sequence: TGTGCCAGCAGCTCCATGGGGGAGGCCCCCCTCTACGAGCAGTACTTC. The entire variable domain, with the rest obtained from reference TRBV7-6 and TRBJ2-7, is as follows: GAGVSQSPRYKVTKRGQDVALRCDPISGHVSLYWYRQALGQGPEFLTYFNYEAQQDKSGLPNDRFSAERPEGSISTLTIQRTEQRDSAMYRCASSSMGEAPLYEQYFGPGTRLTVT.

This clonotype was observed many times. The chain links TRBV28 to TRBJ2-2; D perhaps matches TRBD1 (5 bases). Trimming took 4 bases from V and 3 from J, leaving 18 bases between them. Germline values: CDR1 MDHEN, CDR2 SYDVKM. The CDR3 has 17 amino acids. This CDR3 reads CASSYPSQTGDTGELFF. DNA for the CDR3: TGTGCCAGCAGTTACCCCTCGCAAACAGGAGACACCGGGGAGCTGTTTTTT.

The genes are TRBV5-1 and TRBJ2-1; 9 bases are shared with TRBD1. The CDR3 spans 15 residues. Unmatched junction bases numbered 11, after V lost 7 bases and J lost 6 bases. The germline V gene encodes CDR1 SGHRS and CDR2 YFSETQ. Written as DNA, the CDR3 is TGCGCCAGCCAAGCAAGGGACAGGGATATCAATGAGCAGTTCTTC. Translation: CASQARDRDINEQFF.